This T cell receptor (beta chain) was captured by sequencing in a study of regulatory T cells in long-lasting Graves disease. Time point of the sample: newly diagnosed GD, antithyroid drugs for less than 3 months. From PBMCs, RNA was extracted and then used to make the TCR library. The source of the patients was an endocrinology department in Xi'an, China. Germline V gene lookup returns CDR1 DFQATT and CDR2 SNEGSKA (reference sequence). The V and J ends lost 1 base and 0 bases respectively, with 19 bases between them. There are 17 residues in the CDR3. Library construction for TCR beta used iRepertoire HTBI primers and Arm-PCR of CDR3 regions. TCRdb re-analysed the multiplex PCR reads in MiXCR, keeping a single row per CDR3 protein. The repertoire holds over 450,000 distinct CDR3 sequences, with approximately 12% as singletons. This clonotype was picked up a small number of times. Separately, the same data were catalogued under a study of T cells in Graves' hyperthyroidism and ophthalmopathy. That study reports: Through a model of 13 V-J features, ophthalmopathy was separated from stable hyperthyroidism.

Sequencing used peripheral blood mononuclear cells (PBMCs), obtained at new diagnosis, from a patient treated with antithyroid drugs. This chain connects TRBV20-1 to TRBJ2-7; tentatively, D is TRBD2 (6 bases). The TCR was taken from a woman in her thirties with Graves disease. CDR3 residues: CSARVFGLANSSYEQYF. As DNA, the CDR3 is TGCAGTGCTAGAGTATTTGGTCTAGCGAATAGCTCCTACGAGCAGTACTTC.